Following are 14 T cell receptor beta chains from one sample sequenced in a study of T-cell reconstitution after alpha-beta-depleted transplantation in children. Unique molecular identifiers featured in how the TCRbeta library was prepared. TCRdb re-analysed the PCR reads in MiXCR, keeping a single row per CDR3 protein. The sample carries under 450,000 distinct CDR3 sequences, 16% recorded once. The sequencing here drew on PBMCs, mostly from graft donor cells, taken 360 days after TCRalphabeta/CD19-depleted stem cell transplant. The origin of the receptors is a boy under three years old who had a stem cell transplant for Wiskott-Aldrich syndrome, so the T cells may come from the graft donor.

The chain links TRBV4-3 to TRBJ2-1; D assignment may be TRBD1 or TRBD2 (5 bases each). The V gene's germline CDR1 is LGHNA and CDR2 YSLEER. This CDR3 is built from 17 residues. Trimming took 1 base from V and 3 from J, leaving 16 bases between them. CDR3 region: CASSQAAGDHFYNEQFF. CDR3 coding DNA: TGCGCCAGCAGCCAAGCGGCCGGGGACCACTTCTACAATGAGCAGTTCTTC.

This clonotype has only one observation. The J gene is TRBJ1-5, the V gene TRBV12-3 or TRBV12-4; no clear D. Trimming removed 6 bases from V and 4 bases from J, with 16 bases in between. CDR3 size: 15 residues. The CDR3 here is CASSSYRAPNQPQHF. The CDR3 coding sequence is TGTGCCAGCAGCTCGTACCGGGCCCCGAATCAGCCCCAGCATTTT.

The chain employs TRBV6-2 or TRBV6-3 and TRBJ2-5; unclear D gene. The CDR3 has 14 amino acids. Trimming cost V 0 bases and J 2 bases, with 7 bases left between them. Germline V lookup: CDR1 MNHEY, CDR2 SVGEGT. The CDR3 loop reads CASSYSPGQETQYF. The CDR3 bases are TGTGCCAGCAGTTACTCGCCCGGGCAAGAGACCCAGTACTTC.

This clonotype has ten or more counts. The chain couples TRBV12-3 or TRBV12-4 to TRBJ1-2, with 9 bases identical to TRBD1. CDR3 length equals 14 residues. Trimming cost V 3 bases and J 8 bases; bases outside gene matches: 7. CDR3 nucleotides: TGTGCCAGCAGTTTTGGACAGGGGAAGGTCGGCTACACCTTC. Protein sequence: CASSFGQGKVGYTF.

This clonotype was observed a few times. The J gene is TRBJ2-2, the V gene TRBV12-3 or TRBV12-4; TRBD2 is a possible D gene (5 bases). The V end was cut by 3 bases, the J end by 1 base, with 12 bases between. The CDR3 is 16 amino acids. DNA for the CDR3: TGTGCCAGCAGTTTCCGCCCGGACTGGAACACCGGGGAGCTGTTTTTT. Its protein product is CASSFRPDWNTGELFF.

This clonotype has more than one count but fewer than ten. The CDR3 region is CASSYVGEKLFF. The CDR3 coding sequence is TGTGCCAGCAGTTACGTCGGTGAAAAACTGTTTTTT. This rearrangement joins TRBV6-5 to TRBJ1-4; D unclear. Germline CDR1 reads MNHEY; CDR2 reads SVGAGI. The CDR3 length is 12 residues. V lost 2 bases and J 7 bases, leaving 5 bases between the germline ends.

The rearrangement links TRBV6-1 to TRBJ2-1; TRBD2 is a possible D gene (5 bases). CDR1 is MNHNS and CDR2 is SASEGT in the germline V gene. The CDR3 contains 15 residues. V was trimmed by 10 bases and J by 4 bases, leaving 20 bases between them. The DNA of the CDR3 is TGTGCCAACCCCCTGGGTTTACGGGGATACAATGAGCAGTTCTTC. This gives the protein CANPLGLRGYNEQFF.

This clonotype was observed a few times. The rearrangement joins TRBV7-9 to TRBJ2-5; D may be TRBD1 (5 bases). The CDR3 has 16 residues. Trimming removed 3 bases at V and 2 bases at J, with 16 bases between. The germline V gene encodes CDR1 SEHNR and CDR2 FQNEAQ (reference sequence). The CDR3 DNA sequence: TGTGCCAGCAGCTTCCCCCAGGGTTGGGATCAAGAGACCCAGTACTTC. This codes for CASSFPQGWDQETQYF. Full variable domain (outside the CDR3, taken from reference TRBV7-9 and TRBJ2-5): DTGVSQNPRHKITKRGQNVTFRCDPISEHNRLYWYRQTLGQGPEFLTYFQNEAQLEKSRLLSDRFSAERPKGSFSTLEIQRTEQGDSAMYLCASSFPQGWDQETQYFGPGTRLLVL.

V usage is TRBV11-2 and J usage is TRBJ2-7; 8 bases align to TRBD2. This CDR3 comprises 15 residues. The germline V gene has CDR1 SGHAT and CDR2 FQNNGV. V lost 0 bases and J lost 6; bases outside the gene matches: 7. In DNA form, the CDR3 reads TGTGCCAGCAGCTTAGAACTAGCGGCAATCTCCGAGCAGTACTTC. This codes for CASSLELAAISEQYF. Drawing the rest from reference TRBV11-2 and TRBJ2-7, the complete variable domain is EAGVAQSPRYKIIEKRQSVAFWCNPISGHATLYWYQQILGQGPKLLIQFQNNGVVDDSQLPKDRFSAERLKGVDSTLKIQPAKLEDSAVYLCASSLELAAISEQYFGPGTRLTVT.

The CDR3 bases are TGTGCCACCAGTCCGACGAATCTGTGGGGGAATGAGCAGTTCTTC. Translated: CATSPTNLWGNEQFF. The V gene is TRBV24-1, the J gene TRBJ2-1; the D call may be TRBD1 or TRBD2 (5 bases each). Trimming left V 6 bases short and J 7 bases short, with 18 bases between. Germline V gene lookup returns CDR1 KGHDR and CDR2 SFDVKD. The length of the CDR3 is 15 residues.

The chain employs TRBV6-2 or TRBV6-3 and TRBJ2-2, with a tentative D call TRBD2 (5 bases). V was clipped by 5 bases and J by 1 base, with 20 bases between them. The CDR3 is 18 amino acids. Germline loops: CDR1 MNHEY, CDR2 SVGEGT. This chain's CDR3 is CASSEYGLLLKNTGELFF. The DNA for the CDR3 is TGTGCCAGCAGTGAGTACGGACTCCTCCTGAAGAACACCGGGGAGCTGTTTTTT.

This clonotype was observed a handful of times. The chain employs TRBV3-1 and TRBJ1-1; TRBD1 matches 7 bases. The ends lost 6 bases at V and 0 bases at J; junction bases unmatched: 7. Germline V gives CDR1 LGHDT, CDR2 YNNKEL (reference sequence). The CDR3 is 15 amino acids. The CDR3 region is CASSSTGTVNTEAFF. As DNA, the CDR3 is TGTGCCAGCAGTTCGACCGGGACAGTGAACACTGAAGCTTTCTTT.

This clonotype was detected only a few times. The chain recombines TRBV12-3 or TRBV12-4 with TRBJ1-4; possible D gene TRBD1, 5 bases. This CDR3 is 15 amino acids long. Deletions cut 4 bases from V and 4 bases from J, with 13 bases between. The CDR3 sequence is CASSSWTGGNEKLFF. The CDR3 nucleotides read TGTGCCAGCAGTTCTTGGACCGGGGGTAATGAAAAACTGTTTTTT.

CDR3 residues: CAILGVSTDTQYF. DNA for the CDR3: TGTGCCATCCTCGGGGTTAGCACAGATACGCAGTATTTT. The chain recombines TRBV10-3 with TRBJ2-3, with a weak D call TRBD2 (5 bases). The CDR3 totals 13 residues. The germline V and J ends were trimmed by 8 bases and 0 bases, with 9 bases remaining between them. The germline gives CDR1 ENHRY, CDR2 SYGVKD.